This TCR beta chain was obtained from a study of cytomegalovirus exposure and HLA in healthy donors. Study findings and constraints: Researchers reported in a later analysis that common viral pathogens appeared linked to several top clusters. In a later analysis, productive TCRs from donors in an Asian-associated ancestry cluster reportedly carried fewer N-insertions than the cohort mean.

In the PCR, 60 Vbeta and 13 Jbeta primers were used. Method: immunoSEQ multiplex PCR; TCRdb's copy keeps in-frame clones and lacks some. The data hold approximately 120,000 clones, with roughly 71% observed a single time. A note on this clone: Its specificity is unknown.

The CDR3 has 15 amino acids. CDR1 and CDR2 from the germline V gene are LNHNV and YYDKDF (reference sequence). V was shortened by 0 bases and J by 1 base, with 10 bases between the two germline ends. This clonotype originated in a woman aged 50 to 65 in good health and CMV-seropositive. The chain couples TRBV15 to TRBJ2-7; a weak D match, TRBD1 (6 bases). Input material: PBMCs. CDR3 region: CATSRDLDRSYEQYF. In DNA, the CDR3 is TGTGCCACCAGCAGAGATTTGGACAGATCCTACGAGCAGTACTTC.